Listed below are T cell receptor beta chains from one sample, sequenced in a study of cytomegalovirus exposure and HLA in healthy donors. The table came from immunoSEQ multiplex PCR; TCRdb's copy has only in-frame clones and leaves some out. The sample includes roughly 150,000 clones, 86% of them seen just once. Sequencing input: PBMCs. Receptors originate from a woman aged 18-35 years in good health and CMV-seronegative. CDR3s include the opening cysteine and the closing phenylalanine or tryptophan. The D gene is left open where the match is weak. Rows give clone size only sometimes, using once, few, many, or a class for an expanded clone.

V	size	J	D	CDR3	DNA
TRBV19	NA	TRBJ1-2	NA	CASSIDGKVRAIRGYTF	TGTGCCAGTAGTATAGACGGTAAGGTGCGGGCGATCCGTGGCTACACCTTC
TRBV2	NA	TRBJ1-6	TRBD1	CASSEASKKTGTSSYNSPLHF	TGTGCCAGCAGTGAAGCGTCTAAGAAGACAGGGACCAGCTCCTATAATTCACCCCTCCACTTT
TRBV4-1	NA	TRBJ2-3	NA	CASSQDPTRTSTDTQYF	TGCGCCAGCAGCCAAGATCCGACTCGCACTAGCACAGATACGCAGTATTTT
TRBV4-1	NA	TRBJ1-1	NA	CASSQENEGWNTEAFF	TGCGCCAGCAGCCAAGAAAATGAGGGATGGAACACTGAAGCTTTCTTT
TRBV7-9	few	TRBJ1-1	NA	CASRPSVTGGAFF	TGTGCCAGCCGACCTTCAGTGACGGGAGGAGCTTTCTTT
TRBV29-1	once	TRBJ2-3	NA	CSAEDGAAEDTQYF	TGCAGCGCGGAAGATGGGGCGGCAGAAGATACGCAGTATTTT
TRBV27	once	TRBJ2-7	NA	CASSHQGTYEQYF	TGTGCCAGCAGTCATCAGGGGACCTACGAGCAGTACTTC
TRBV19	NA	TRBJ1-2	NA	CASGNRVANYGYTF	TGTGCCAGTGGGAACAGGGTTGCTAACTATGGCTACACCTTC
TRBV18	NA	TRBJ1-2	NA	CASSPDQGNYGYTF	TGTGCCAGCTCCCCGGACCAGGGGAACTATGGCTACACCTTC
TRBV7-6	once	TRBJ2-1	NA	CASSANPGGYNEQFF	TGTGCCAGCAGCGCAAATCCCGGAGGCTACAATGAGCAGTTCTTC
TRBV2	NA	TRBJ2-1	NA	CASSERDFTAEQFF	TGTGCCAGCAGTGAGCGAGATTTTACAGCTGAGCAGTTCTTC
TRBV6-5	NA	TRBJ1-4	NA	CASSYSTGNEKLFF	TGTGCCAGCAGTTACTCCACGGGTAATGAAAAACTGTTTTTT
TRBV6-5	NA	TRBJ1-1	TRBD1	CASSFTGDSTEAFF	TGTGCCAGCAGTTTTACAGGGGATAGTACTGAAGCTTTCTTT
TRBV5-4	few	TRBJ2-7	TRBD2	CASSLGEGEQYF	TGTGCCAGCAGCTTGGGGGAGGGGGAGCAGTACTTC
TRBV6-4	NA	TRBJ2-1	NA	CASSEERFNEQFF	TGTGCCAGCAGTGAGGAGAGGTTCAATGAGCAGTTCTTC
TRBV7-9	NA	TRBJ2-1	NA	CASSLNPTQGSDEQFF	TGTGCCAGCAGCCTCAACCCTACGCAGGGTTCGGATGAGCAGTTCTTC
TRBV6-5	NA	TRBJ1-5	NA	CASSRDGVNQPQHF	TGTGCCAGCAGCCGCGACGGGGTTAATCAGCCCCAGCATTTT
TRBV6-5	NA	TRBJ1-2	NA	CASSYSSNYGYTF	TGTGCCAGCAGTTACTCCAGTAACTATGGCTACACCTTC
TRBV11-2	once	TRBJ2-7	NA	CASITSKDTTNGTYEQYF	TGTGCCAGCATCACCTCGAAGGACACCACAAATGGAACCTACGAGCAGTACTTC
TRBV2	NA	TRBJ2-7	TRBD2	CASSGLGLAGPRTTYEQYF	TGTGCCAGCAGTGGCTTGGGACTAGCGGGACCCCGAACGACCTACGAGCAGTACTTC
TRBV5-6	few	TRBJ1-2	TRBD1	CASRDRGAYGYTF	TGTGCCAGCAGGGACAGGGGGGCCTATGGCTACACCTTC
TRBV7-9	NA	TRBJ1-4	NA	CASSTRDFATNEKLFF	TGTGCCAGCAGCACCCGGGACTTTGCAACTAATGAAAAACTGTTTTTT
TRBV6-1	NA	TRBJ2-3	TRBD1	CASRRQGNTDTQYF	TGTGCCAGCAGAAGACAGGGGAACACAGATACGCAGTATTTT
TRBV2	few	TRBJ2-3	NA	CASSGKRDGGDTQYF	TGTGCCAGCAGCGGGAAGAGGGACGGGGGAGATACGCAGTATTTT
TRBV28	NA	TRBJ2-7	NA	CASSRRTIYYEQYF	TGTGCCAGCAGCCGCCGGACTATTTACTACGAGCAGTACTTC
TRBV14	NA	TRBJ2-7	NA	CASSQDRGRARLWQEQYF	TGTGCCAGCAGCCAAGATCGGGGTCGAGCGCGTCTTTGGCAGGAGCAGTACTTC
TRBV6-5	NA	TRBJ2-3	NA	CASSSGGPTDTQYF	TGTGCCAGCAGTTCAGGGGGGCCCACAGATACGCAGTATTTT
TRBV5-1	once	TRBJ1-1	NA	CASSLVGGNTEAFF	TGCGCCAGCAGCTTGGTAGGGGGGAACACTGAAGCTTTCTTT
TRBV10-3	NA	TRBJ2-5	TRBD2	CAISELATGTSGQETQYF	TGTGCCATCAGTGAGTTGGCGACCGGGACTAGCGGTCAAGAGACCCAGTACTTC
TRBV5-6	once	TRBJ1-1	NA	CASSSPDRNTEAFF	TGTGCCAGCAGCTCCCCGGACAGGAACACTGAAGCTTTCTTT
TRBV19	NA	TRBJ1-2	NA	CASMGRGLHYGYTF	TGTGCCAGTATGGGCAGGGGTTTGCACTATGGCTACACCTTC
TRBV5-5	NA	TRBJ1-1	NA	CASSLQGTNTEAFF	TGTGCCAGCAGTTTACAGGGCACGAACACTGAAGCTTTCTTT
TRBV6-5	NA	TRBJ2-3	NA	CASSPGSFTDTQYF	TGTGCCAGCAGTCCGGGGTCCTTCACAGATACGCAGTATTTT
TRBV11-2	once	TRBJ2-5	NA	CASSPPQNGPRSQYF	TGTGCCAGCAGCCCCCCCCAAAATGGGCCTCGGTCCCAGTACTTC
TRBV5-1	NA	TRBJ1-2	TRBD1	CASSAGQGSGYTF	TGCGCCAGCAGCGCCGGACAGGGTAGTGGCTACACCTTC
TRBV5-1	NA	TRBJ2-7	TRBD1	CASSLAGQPHYEQYF	TGCGCCAGCAGCTTGGCGGGACAGCCCCACTACGAGCAGTACTTC